This T cell receptor beta chain was documented in a study of shared clonotypes between healthy human individuals. Per the authors' pipeline: ImmunoSEQ yielded junction-only sequences lacking quality scores, so filtering differed. The assay was immunoSEQ multiplex PCR, and TCRdb's table has in-frame clones only and misses some. V, J and clone size are taken as reported in that table, and D and trimming were inferred from the DNA itself. The sample holds about 330,000 clones; about nine tenths are singletons and the top ten take 16%. Germline-derived CDR1 and CDR2 are MDHEN and SYDVKM. V was cut by 3 bases and J by 2 bases, with 11 bases left in between. This CDR3 comprises 15 residues.

The sample was memory CD8+ T cells sorted from blood. Subset: CD45RO+ cells pooled with CCR7-negative TemRA cells. The J gene is TRBJ1-3, the V gene TRBV28; the D is unclear. This TCR was recovered from a man aged 18-30 years in good health. In nucleotides, the CDR3 is TGTGCCAGCAGTTTTGGTTGGGCAACTGGAAACACCATATATTTT. Translating gives CASSFGWATGNTIYF.